Presented here are 6 T cell receptor beta chains from one specimen sequenced in a study of T cell responses to AZD1222 COVID-19 vaccine. Using immunoSEQ multiplex PCR, the repertoire was profiled, and TCRdb retains in-frame clones only, with some absent. In the table there are 90,000 to 120,000 clones, roughly 86% of which are singletons. The input for sequencing was peripheral blood, taken 28 days after the second dose of the MenACWY control vaccine. These receptors all stem from an adult who received the MenACWY meningococcal vaccine as a control.

The CDR3 sequence is CASSPRQGAGHYGYTF. The CDR3 region has the DNA TGTGCCAGCAGTCCCCGACAGGGGGCGGGTCACTATGGCTACACCTTC. V usage is TRBV6-6 and J usage is TRBJ1-2; 10 bases map to TRBD1. Per germline, CDR1 MNHNY and CDR2 SVGAGI (reference sequence). The CDR3 totals 16 residues. V lost 5 bases to trimming and J lost 3 bases; unmatched junction nucleotides: 9.

The CDR3 nucleotides are TGTGCCAGCAGCGGGGGACCGATCTCTGGAAACACCATATATTTT. It translates to CASSGGPISGNTIYF. The gene calls are TRBV5-6 and TRBJ1-3, with D perhaps TRBD1 (5 bases). This CDR3 contains 15 residues. V was shortened by 4 bases and J by 0 bases, with 11 bases between the two germline ends. Germline CDR1 and CDR2: SGHDT and YYEEEE. The whole variable domain, remainder taken from reference TRBV5-6 and TRBJ1-3, is DAGVTQSPTHLIKTRGQQVTLRCSPKSGHDTVSWYQQALGQGPQFIFQYYEEEERQRGNFPDRFSGHQFPNYSSELNVNALLLGDSALYLCASSGGPISGNTIYFGEGSWLTVV.

The rearrangement uses TRBV28 and TRBJ1-5, with D possibly matching TRBD1 (6 bases). The CDR3 length is 14 residues. The germline gives CDR1 MDHEN, CDR2 SYDVKM. Trimming cost V 1 base and J 7 bases, with 11 bases left between them. CDR3 coding DNA: TGTGCCAGCAGTTTATCAGGGGATAGGCAGCCCCAGCATTTT. Protein sequence: CASSLSGDRQPQHF.

J is TRBJ2-7 and V is TRBV4-1, with D perhaps given as TRBD1 or TRBD2 (5 bases each). This CDR3 region has 15 residues. CDR1 is MGHRA, CDR2 YSYEKL, per germline. V was trimmed by 3 bases and J by 7 bases, leaving 19 bases between them. CDR3 amino acids: CASSHIGAASGEQYF. Written as DNA, the CDR3 is TGCGCCAGCAGCCACATCGGGGCGGCCTCGGGGGAGCAGTACTTC.

This chain joins TRBV5-1 and TRBJ1-1; tentatively, D is TRBD1 (6 bases). The V end was cut by 7 bases, the J end by 0 bases, with 10 bases between. In germline, CDR1 is SGHRS, CDR2 YFSETQ. CDR3 length: 13 amino acids. The CDR3 sequence: CASQGGLNTEAFF. DNA for the CDR3: TGCGCCAGCCAAGGGGGTCTGAACACTGAAGCTTTCTTT.

In this sample, this clone turned up once. The V call is TRBV27, the J call TRBJ1-1; TRBD1 is a possible D gene (6 bases). CDR1 and CDR2 (germline): MNHEY, SMNVEV (reference sequence). The length of the CDR3 is 13 residues. Trimming stripped 4 bases from V and 5 bases from J, with 11 bases between. In DNA, the CDR3 is TGTGCCAGCAGTTCGACAGGTGAGACTGAAGCTTTCTTT. Translating it yields CASSSTGETEAFF.